This paragraph covers one T cell receptor (beta chain) sequence. Its antigen is unidentified. The treatment: AdE1-LMPpoly-expanded autologous EBV-specific T-cell therapy followed by anti-PD-1 nivolumab. The source of the sample is a study of EBV T-cell therapy then PD-1 blockade in nasopharyngeal carcinoma. Generated by immunoSEQ multiplex PCR, the TCRdb table keeps only in-frame clones and is missing some. The repertoire holds about 24,000 clones, with 84% as singletons. The CDR3 is 13 residues long. Germline V lookup: CDR1 SGHKS, CDR2 YYEKEE (reference sequence). V lost 2 bases and J 1 base, leaving 6 bases between the germline ends.

This material consisted of CD8+ T cells from blood, taken at approximately day 62 from a patient whose treatment included autologous EBV-specific T cells and nivolumab. The origin of this receptor is a man aged 40-49 years with nasopharyngeal carcinoma. The chain links TRBV5-5 to TRBJ1-1; D gene uncertain. CDR3 DNA sequence: TGTGCCAGCAGCTTCGGCTCGAACACTGAAGCTTTCTTT. This translates into CASSFGSNTEAFF. Looking up the rest from reference TRBV5-5 and TRBJ1-1 gives the full variable domain: DAGVTQSPTHLIKTRGQQVTLRCSPISGHKSVSWYQQVLGQGPQFIFQYYEKEERGRGNFPDRFSARQFPNYSSELNVNALLLGDSALYLCASSFGSNTEAFFGQGTRLTVV.